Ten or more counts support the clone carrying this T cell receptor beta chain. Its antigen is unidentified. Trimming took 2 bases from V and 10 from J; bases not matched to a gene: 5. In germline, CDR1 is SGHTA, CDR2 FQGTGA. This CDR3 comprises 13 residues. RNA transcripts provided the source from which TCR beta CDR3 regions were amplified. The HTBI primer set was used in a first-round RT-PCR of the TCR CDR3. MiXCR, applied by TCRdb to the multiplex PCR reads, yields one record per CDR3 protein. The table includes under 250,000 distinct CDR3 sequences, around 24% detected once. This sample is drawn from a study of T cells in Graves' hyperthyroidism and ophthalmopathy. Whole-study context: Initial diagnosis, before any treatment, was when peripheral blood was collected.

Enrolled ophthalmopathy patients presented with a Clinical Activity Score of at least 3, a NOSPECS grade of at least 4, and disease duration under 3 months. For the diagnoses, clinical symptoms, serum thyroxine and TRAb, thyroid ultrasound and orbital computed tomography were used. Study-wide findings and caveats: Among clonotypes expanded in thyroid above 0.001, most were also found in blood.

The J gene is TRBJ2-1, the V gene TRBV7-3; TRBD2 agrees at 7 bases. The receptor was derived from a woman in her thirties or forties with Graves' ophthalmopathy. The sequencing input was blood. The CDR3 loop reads CASSLWEGREQFF. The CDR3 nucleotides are TGTGCCAGCAGCTTATGGGAGGGCAGGGAGCAGTTCTTC.